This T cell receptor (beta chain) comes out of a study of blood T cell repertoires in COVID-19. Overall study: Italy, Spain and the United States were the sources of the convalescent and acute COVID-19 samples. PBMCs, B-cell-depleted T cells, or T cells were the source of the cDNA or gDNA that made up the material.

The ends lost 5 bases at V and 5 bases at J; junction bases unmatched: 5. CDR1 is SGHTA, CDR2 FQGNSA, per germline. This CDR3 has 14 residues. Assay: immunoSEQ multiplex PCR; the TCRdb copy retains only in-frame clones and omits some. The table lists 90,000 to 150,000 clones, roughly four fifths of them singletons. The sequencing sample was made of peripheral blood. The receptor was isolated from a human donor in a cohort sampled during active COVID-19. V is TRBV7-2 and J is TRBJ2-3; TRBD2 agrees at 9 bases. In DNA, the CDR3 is TGTGCCAGCAGCAATAGCGGGGGAGTAGATACGCAGTATTTT. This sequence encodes CASSNSGGVDTQYF.